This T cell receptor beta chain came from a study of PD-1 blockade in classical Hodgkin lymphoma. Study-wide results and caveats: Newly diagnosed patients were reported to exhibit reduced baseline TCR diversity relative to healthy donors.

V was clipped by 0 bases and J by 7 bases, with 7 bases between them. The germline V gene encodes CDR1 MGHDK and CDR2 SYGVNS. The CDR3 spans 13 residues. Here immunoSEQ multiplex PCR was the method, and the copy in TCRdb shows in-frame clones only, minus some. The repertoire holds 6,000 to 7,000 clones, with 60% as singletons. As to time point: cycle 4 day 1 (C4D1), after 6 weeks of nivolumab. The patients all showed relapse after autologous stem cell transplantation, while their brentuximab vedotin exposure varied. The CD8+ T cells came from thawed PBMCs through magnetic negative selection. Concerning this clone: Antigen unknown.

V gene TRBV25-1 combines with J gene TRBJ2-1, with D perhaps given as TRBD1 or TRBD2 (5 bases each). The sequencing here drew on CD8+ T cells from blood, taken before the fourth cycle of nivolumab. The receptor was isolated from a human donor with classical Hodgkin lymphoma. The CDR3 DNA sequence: TGTGCCAGCAGTGAATATTGGGGGAATGAGCAGTTCTTC. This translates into CASSEYWGNEQFF.